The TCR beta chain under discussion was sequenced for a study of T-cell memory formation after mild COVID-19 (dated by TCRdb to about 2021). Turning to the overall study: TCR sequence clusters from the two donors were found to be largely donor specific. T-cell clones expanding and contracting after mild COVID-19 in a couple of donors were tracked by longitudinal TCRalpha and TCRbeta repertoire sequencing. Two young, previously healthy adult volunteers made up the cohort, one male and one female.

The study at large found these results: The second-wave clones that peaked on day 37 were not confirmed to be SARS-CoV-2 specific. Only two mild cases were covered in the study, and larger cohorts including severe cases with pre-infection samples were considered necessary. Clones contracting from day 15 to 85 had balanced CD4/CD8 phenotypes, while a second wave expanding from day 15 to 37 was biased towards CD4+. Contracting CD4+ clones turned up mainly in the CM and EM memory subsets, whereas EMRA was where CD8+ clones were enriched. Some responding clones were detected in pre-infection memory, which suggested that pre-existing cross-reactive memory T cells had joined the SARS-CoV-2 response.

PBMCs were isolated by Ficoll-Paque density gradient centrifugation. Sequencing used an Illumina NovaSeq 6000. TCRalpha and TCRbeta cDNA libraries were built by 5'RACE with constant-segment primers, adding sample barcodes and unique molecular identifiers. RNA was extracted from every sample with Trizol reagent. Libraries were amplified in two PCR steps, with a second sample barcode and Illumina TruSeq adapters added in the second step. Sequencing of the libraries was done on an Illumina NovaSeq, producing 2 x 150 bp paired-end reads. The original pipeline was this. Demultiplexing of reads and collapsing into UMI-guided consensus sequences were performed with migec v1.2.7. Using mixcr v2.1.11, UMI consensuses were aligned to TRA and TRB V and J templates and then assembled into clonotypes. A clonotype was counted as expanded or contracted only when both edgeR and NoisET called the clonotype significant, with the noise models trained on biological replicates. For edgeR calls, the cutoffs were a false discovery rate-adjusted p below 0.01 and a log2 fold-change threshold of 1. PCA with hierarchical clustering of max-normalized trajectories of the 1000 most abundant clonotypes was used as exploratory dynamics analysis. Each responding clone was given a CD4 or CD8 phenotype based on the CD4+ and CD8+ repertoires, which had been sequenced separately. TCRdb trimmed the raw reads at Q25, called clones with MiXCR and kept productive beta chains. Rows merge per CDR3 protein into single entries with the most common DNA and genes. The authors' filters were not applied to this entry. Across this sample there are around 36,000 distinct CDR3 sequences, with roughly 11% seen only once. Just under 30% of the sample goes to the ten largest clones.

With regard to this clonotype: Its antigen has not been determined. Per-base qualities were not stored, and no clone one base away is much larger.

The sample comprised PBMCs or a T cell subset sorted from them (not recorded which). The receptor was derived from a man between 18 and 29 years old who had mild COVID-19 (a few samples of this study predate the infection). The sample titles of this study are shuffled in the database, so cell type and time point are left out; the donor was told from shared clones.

The bases read TGTGCCAGCAGCCAAGATCTTTGGGGCTCTGGAAACACCATATATTTT. Its product reads: CASSQDLWGSGNTIYF. The rearranged segments are TRBV4-2 and TRBJ1-3, with no reliable assignment of the D segment. A distance of 9 bases separates the germline ends of V and J, which lose 0 bases and 0 bases respectively. The CDR3 holds 16 amino acids from the cysteine to the phenylalanine. Kept here is only the CDR3 DNA, which spans 48 bases and is read in frame from base 1. Per the germline V gene, LGHNA is the CDR1 and YNFKEQ is the CDR2.